This entry lists 24 T cell receptor beta chains sequenced from one sample in a study of blood T cell repertoires in COVID-19. Measured with immunoSEQ multiplex PCR; TCRdb has only the in-frame clones, and not every one. The sample includes 300,000 to 400,000 clones, 80% to 90% of them seen just once. The sequencing sample was made of PBMCs or T cells enriched from blood (not recorded which). The receptors derive from a woman aged 40 to 55 with acute COVID-19.

This clone was picked up a small number of times. This rearrangement joins TRBV2 to TRBJ2-1, with TRBD2 matching 10 bases. The CDR3 consists of 16 residues. CDR1 SNHLY and CDR2 FYNNEI come from the germline V gene. J gave up 4 bases and V 5 bases, and 8 bases lay outside the gene matches. In DNA, the CDR3 is TGTGCCAGCAGTCCTGATAAGCGGGAGGGGTACAATGAGCAGTTCTTC. This gives the protein CASSPDKREGYNEQFF.

V usage is TRBV27 and J usage is TRBJ1-1, with unresolved D. The CDR3 has 16 amino acids. Per germline, CDR1 MNHEY and CDR2 SMNVEV (reference sequence). Trimming left V 5 bases short and J 1 base short, with 17 bases between. The CDR3 bases are TGTGCCAGCAGTCTCCTGGCCACCGCCTCGAACACTGAAGCTTTCTTT. This translates into CASSLLATASNTEAFF.

This chain links TRBV5-1 with TRBJ1-4; TRBD1 matches 9 bases. CDR3 length equals 14 residues. Germline V lookup: CDR1 SGHRS, CDR2 YFSETQ. Unmatched junction bases numbered 3, after V lost 4 bases and J lost 5 bases. This CDR3 reads CASSRDRVNEKLFF. The CDR3 coding sequence is TGCGCCAGCAGCAGGGACAGGGTGAATGAAAAACTGTTTTTT.

This chain connects TRBV24-1 to TRBJ2-2; 7 bases match TRBD1. The germline V gene has CDR1 KGHDR and CDR2 SFDVKD. V lost 4 bases, J lost 4 bases, and 11 bases stayed unmatched. The length of the CDR3 is 17 residues. The CDR3 bases are TGTGCCACCAGTGACTCCCGACAGGGTTGGGTCACCGGGGAGCTGTTTTTT. This translates into CATSDSRQGWVTGELFF.

The table lists this clone with a count of one. The J gene is TRBJ2-1, the V gene TRBV6-5; D is undetermined. Trimming stripped 4 bases from V and 3 bases from J, with 10 bases between. Per germline, CDR1 MNHEY and CDR2 SVGAGI. This CDR3 has 14 amino acids. CDR3: CASSLANVYNEQFF. The CDR3 bases are TGTGCCAGCAGTTTGGCAAATGTCTACAATGAGCAGTTCTTC.

The chain is built from TRBV4-2 and TRBJ1-3; no definite D call. The CDR3 runs 14 residues. V lost 6 bases and J 4 bases, leaving 13 bases between the germline ends. Germline lookup yields CDR1 LGHNA and CDR2 YNFKEQ. For the CDR3, the DNA is TGTGCCAGCAGGTTTCGGACTCAAGGAAACACCATATATTTT. Its protein is CASRFRTQGNTIYF.

This clone appeared once. The DNA for the CDR3 is TGTGCCAGCGGGCCCAGGACAACCACCGGGGAGCTGTTTTTT. Translation: CASGPRTTTGELFF. This chain connects TRBV5-5 to TRBJ2-2; TRBD1 might be the D (5 bases). The CDR3 contains 14 residues. V was pared by 7 bases and J by 4 bases, with 14 bases between. Germline-derived CDR1 and CDR2 are SGHKS and YYEKEE (reference sequence).

The genes are TRBV20-1 and TRBJ2-3, with 11 positions matching TRBD2. This CDR3 has 15 amino acids. The V segment lost 3 bases and the J segment 6 bases; nucleotides outside the gene matches: 8. The germline CDR1 and CDR2 sequences are DFQATT and SNEGSKA (reference sequence). CDR3 protein: CSASSGGASEDTQYF. CDR3 bases: TGCAGTGCTAGTAGCGGGGGGGCTTCGGAGGATACGCAGTATTTT.

The gene calls are TRBV24-1 and TRBJ2-2; 9 nucleotides match TRBD1. After removal of 4 bases from V and 2 bases from J, the junction contained 4 bases not matched to a gene. This CDR3 region has 16 residues. Germline V gene lookup returns CDR1 KGHDR and CDR2 SFDVKD. The CDR3 region is CATSDPGQGNTGELFF. As DNA, the CDR3 is TGTGCCACCAGTGACCCGGGACAGGGCAACACCGGGGAGCTGTTTTTT.

The chain combines TRBV7-6 with TRBJ2-1, with 8 bases matching TRBD1. V trimming: 4 bases; J trimming: 4 bases; junction bases outside the gene matches: 6. CDR1 SGHVS and CDR2 FNYEAQ come from the germline V gene. This CDR3 is built from 15 residues. The chain's CDR3 is CASSSTQGAYNEQFF. Here the CDR3 DNA reads TGTGCCAGCAGCTCCACGCAGGGGGCTTACAATGAGCAGTTCTTC. Full variable domain (outside the CDR3, taken from reference TRBV7-6 and TRBJ2-1): GAGVSQSPRYKVTKRGQDVALRCDPISGHVSLYWYRQALGQGPEFLTYFNYEAQQDKSGLPNDRFSAERPEGSISTLTIQRTEQRDSAMYRCASSSTQGAYNEQFFGPGTRLTVL.

V usage is TRBV7-2 and J usage is TRBJ2-7, with 13 bases fitting TRBD2. The V and J ends lost 4 bases and 5 bases, in that order; junction bases with no gene match: 5. The germline V gene has CDR1 SGHTA and CDR2 FQGNSA. This CDR3 has 15 amino acids. This chain's CDR3 is CASSSRGTSGNEQYF. The DNA of the CDR3 is TGTGCCAGCAGCTCTCGTGGGACTAGCGGGAACGAGCAGTACTTC.

The J gene is TRBJ2-1, the V gene TRBV28; D may be TRBD1 (5 bases). V gave up 2 bases and J gave up 0 bases, with 23 bases separating them. Germline V gene lookup returns CDR1 MDHEN and CDR2 SYDVKM. There are 20 residues in the CDR3. The CDR3 reads CASSLRGHTWGSSSYNEQFF. The CDR3, as DNA: TGTGCCAGCAGTTTAAGGGGTCACACGTGGGGATCGAGCTCCTACAATGAGCAGTTCTTC. Full variable domain (missing parts from reference TRBV28 and TRBJ2-1): DVKVTQSSRYLVKRTGEKVFLECVQDMDHENMFWYRQDPGLGLRLIYFSYDVKMKEKGDIPEGYSVSREKKERFSLILESASTNQTSMYLCASSLRGHTWGSSSYNEQFFGPGTRLTVL.

V and J are TRBV14 and TRBJ2-3; D possibly corresponds to TRBD2 (6 bases). Germline V gene data show CDR1 as SGHDN and CDR2 as FVKESK. This CDR3 is built from 17 residues. V was trimmed by 1 base and J by 6 bases, leaving 20 bases between them. The CDR3 DNA sequence: TGTGCCAGCAGCCAAGTAGGCTTCCAGGGAGGAGGTGATACGCAGTATTTT. Protein: CASSQVGFQGGGDTQYF.

The genes are TRBV28 and TRBJ1-3; perhaps TRBD1 as D (5 bases). This CDR3 spans 17 amino acids. V was trimmed by 2 bases and J by 1 base, leaving 15 bases between them. Germline CDR1 MDHEN, CDR2 SYDVKM. CDR3 nucleotides: TGTGCCAGCAGTTTAATTTCCGGGTCAGGGTCTGGAAACACCATATATTTT. Translating gives CASSLISGSGSGNTIYF. The complete variable domain, with remaining parts taken from reference TRBV28 and TRBJ1-3, reads DVKVTQSSRYLVKRTGEKVFLECVQDMDHENMFWYRQDPGLGLRLIYFSYDVKMKEKGDIPEGYSVSREKKERFSLILESASTNQTSMYLCASSLISGSGSGNTIYFGEGSWLTVV.

The chain carries TRBV5-1 and TRBJ1-4; D unresolved. CDR1 and CDR2 from the germline V gene are SGHRS and YFSETQ. This CDR3 has 14 amino acids. V was pared by 0 bases and J by 2 bases, with 5 bases between. The CDR3 is CASSLDSTNEKLFF. The CDR3 nucleotides are TGCGCCAGCAGCTTGGACAGTACTAATGAAAAACTGTTTTTT.

The chain combines TRBV27 with TRBJ1-5, with TRBD1 as a possible D gene (5 bases). The CDR3 loop spans 16 amino acids. V lost 6 bases and J 1 base, leaving 16 bases between the germline ends. The germline V gene has CDR1 MNHEY and CDR2 SMNVEV (reference sequence). The CDR3 coding sequence is TGTGCCAGCAGGGAGAGCGGGACGGAAAGCAATCAGCCCCAGCATTTT. Encoded protein: CASRESGTESNQPQHF.

The chain employs TRBV6-1 and TRBJ2-7; D unresolved. The germline CDR1 and CDR2 sequences are MNHNS and SASEGT. This CDR3 has 13 amino acids. Deletions cut 3 bases from V and 5 bases from J, with 11 bases between. CDR3 residues: CASSDVVQNEQYF. The CDR3, as DNA: TGTGCCAGCAGTGACGTAGTACAGAACGAGCAGTACTTC.

The rearrangement joins TRBV6-2 or TRBV6-3 to TRBJ2-3, with a tentative D call TRBD1 (6 bases). V lost 5 bases, J lost 3 bases, and 12 bases lay in between. Germline CDR1 MNHEY, CDR2 SVGEGT. This CDR3 region has 14 residues. CDR3 in DNA: TGTGCCAGCAGTACGGGACAATTAACAGATACGCAGTATTTT. It specifies CASSTGQLTDTQYF.

The rearrangement joins TRBV6-5 to TRBJ1-5; D is unclear. The V end lost 5 bases, the J end lost 6 bases, and 11 bases lay between the germline ends. This CDR3 region has 13 residues. Germline V gene lookup returns CDR1 MNHEY and CDR2 SVGAGI. The CDR3 region has the DNA TGTGCCAGCAGTACCACGGCGGTTCAGCCCCAGCATTTT. It translates to CASSTTAVQPQHF.

This chain connects TRBV12-3 or TRBV12-4 to TRBJ2-1, with 9 bases that match TRBD2. V was clipped by 6 bases and J by 14 bases; unmatched bases: 8. This CDR3 comprises 12 residues. The CDR3 here is CASRVLSSGEFF. The DNA of the CDR3 is TGTGCCAGCAGAGTCCTTTCTAGCGGGGAGTTCTTC.

This clone appeared a few times. The gene calls are TRBV4-3 and TRBJ2-7, with D possibly TRBD2 on 6 matching bases. The CDR3 contains 13 residues. Germline lookup yields CDR1 LGHNA and CDR2 YSLEER. Between the trimmed V and J ends, which lost 0 bases and 10 bases, there was a span of 13 bases. The chain's CDR3 is CASSQDQGTPQYF. CDR3 bases: TGCGCCAGCAGCCAAGATCAAGGGACTCCACAGTACTTC.

V and J are TRBV12-3 or TRBV12-4 and TRBJ2-1, with D possibly TRBD1 on 5 matching bases. The germline V and J ends were trimmed by 7 bases and 8 bases, with 12 bases remaining between them. CDR3 length: 12 amino acids. The CDR3 DNA reads as TGTGCCAGCACCCAGACCAGGGATGAGCAGTTCTTC. Amino acid sequence: CASTQTRDEQFF.

A single count supports this clone. The chain uses TRBV7-3 and TRBJ2-3, with a possible D match to TRBD2 (5 bases). Germline V gene sequence: CDR1 SGHTA, CDR2 FQGTGA. V lost 5 bases to trimming and J lost 1 base, with 13 bases between them. The CDR3 has 15 residues. CDR3 DNA: TGTGCCAGCAGCCCCTTTGGAGCGGGCACAGATACGCAGTATTTT. It is translated as CASSPFGAGTDTQYF.

J is TRBJ1-2 and V is TRBV28, with 7 nucleotides matching TRBD1. The germline V gene has CDR1 MDHEN and CDR2 SYDVKM. J lost 0 bases, V lost 6 bases, and 10 bases had no gene match. The CDR3 spans 16 residues. The CDR3 DNA reads as TGTGCCAGCAGCACTCCGGACAGGATCCCTAACTATGGCTACACCTTC. Amino acid sequence: CASSTPDRIPNYGYTF.